This TCR beta chain was captured by sequencing in a study of cytomegalovirus exposure and HLA in healthy donors. The study's findings and limits: Later work showed greater clonal expansion in HLA-associated TCR beta chains than in equally common others. What was likely a sequencing artifact was a cluster of highly shared sequence variants. It has been reported that TCR beta sequences accurately predicted the HLA-A and HLA-B alleles of most subjects.

Regarding this clone: Its antigen is undetermined.

Germline values: CDR1 SGHDT, CDR2 YYEEEE. V lost 0 bases to trimming and J lost 0 bases, with 9 bases between them. The CDR3 covers 15 residues. PCR employed 60 Vbeta and 13 Jbeta primers. Sequencing used immunoSEQ multiplex PCR; TCRdb keeps in-frame clones, though not all of them. In the table there are around 40,000 clones, approximately 71% of which are singletons. This TCR came from a man aged 45-65 years in good health and CMV-seropositive. Sequenced sample: PBMCs. The chain carries TRBV5-6 and TRBJ1-1, with D tentatively TRBD1 (5 bases). The CDR3, as DNA: TGTGCCAGCAGCTTGGGCTTCAGGGTGAACACTGAAGCTTTCTTT. Translated, it gives CASSLGFRVNTEAFF.